The entry below describes one T cell receptor beta chain. V was cut by 5 bases and J by 2 bases, with 19 bases left in between. The germline CDR1 and CDR2 sequences are SGHRS and YFSETQ. The CDR3 loop spans 16 amino acids. The data are from a study of patients and donors after allogeneic stem cell transplantation. TCRdb recomputed calls from the RT-PCR reads with MiXCR, one row per CDR3 protein. The sample holds approximately 200,000 distinct CDR3 sequences, around two fifths seen once. This clonotype was obtained from a human donor who was either an allogeneic HSCT recipient or a stem cell or donor lymphocyte infusion donor (not recorded which). It is not recorded whose cells these are; they may come from a transplant donor. The J gene is TRBJ2-5, the V gene TRBV5-1; D is possibly TRBD2 (6 bases). Material: blood, either unsorted or a sorted T cell fraction (not recorded which). The CDR3 here is CASRLLASGIQETQYF. DNA for the CDR3: TGCGCCAGCAGGCTCCTAGCGAGTGGGATTCAAGAGACCCAGTACTTC.